This T cell receptor (beta chain) comes out of a study of T cell responses to AZD1222 COVID-19 vaccine. Study-wide findings and caveats: Two AZD1222 administrations were followed by greater Spike-specific TCR breadth and depth. Clonal diversity was possibly underestimated; the donors were predominantly white British and more often female.

The CDR3 length is 15 residues. The trim removed 5 bases at V and 4 bases at J, leaving 9 bases unmatched. Germline lookup yields CDR1 SEHNR and CDR2 FQNEAQ (reference sequence). Some clones are missing from TCRdb's copy, which holds only in-frame ones; the method was immunoSEQ multiplex PCR. The data contain approximately 110,000 clones, roughly 87% of them seen just once; the ten biggest clones take up about 1.2%. As to this clone: As yet, its antigen is unknown.

The sequence came from an adult in good health. This chain links TRBV7-9 with TRBJ1-2; 8 nucleotides align to TRBD1. Source: peripheral blood, taken on day 0 of AZD1222 vaccination. This CDR3 reads CASSRGTGATYGYTF. CDR3 coding DNA: TGTGCCAGCAGCCGGGGGACAGGAGCAACCTATGGCTACACCTTC.